The next 22 T cell receptor beta chains were all read from a single sample in a study of CD8 T cells in ankylosing spondylitis. From the 5' RACE reads, TCRdb called clonotypes with MiXCR, one entry per CDR3 protein. The sample lists about 190,000 distinct CDR3 sequences; 13% were seen once. The sequencing input was blood, either unsorted or a sorted T cell fraction (not recorded which). Every receptor here comes from a female donor with ankylosing spondylitis or in good health (not recorded which).

The table lists this clonotype with a few counts. The rearrangement joins TRBV2 to TRBJ1-1; D might be TRBD1 (5 bases). Germline V gene data show CDR1 as SNHLY and CDR2 as FYNNEI. Trimming shortened V by 6 bases and J by 1 base, and 12 bases separated the two germline ends. The CDR3 is 14 residues long. The CDR3 DNA reads TGTGCCAGCAGGGTCCCAGGGCCGAACACTGAAGCTTTCTTT. This gives the protein CASRVPGPNTEAFF.

This clonotype was observed many times. This chain connects TRBV28 to TRBJ2-6; a weak D match, TRBD1 (6 bases). The germline V and J ends were trimmed by 6 bases and 4 bases, with 19 bases remaining between them. The germline CDR1 and CDR2 sequences are MDHEN and SYDVKM. CDR3 size: 17 residues. CDR3 region: CASSQPFTGYGANVLTF. The CDR3 DNA follows: TGTGCCAGCAGCCAACCCTTTACAGGGTACGGGGCCAACGTCCTGACTTTC.

The table lists this clonotype with a few counts. V usage is TRBV20-1 and J usage is TRBJ2-5, with TRBD1 identical over 9 bases. V was pared by 5 bases and J by 4 bases, with 5 bases of the junction left unmatched. The germline V gene encodes CDR1 DFQATT and CDR2 SNEGSKA (reference sequence). The CDR3 extends over 13 amino acids. CDR3 sequence (DNA): TGCAGTGCTCCGGGACAGGGAAGAGAGACCCAGTACTTC. Its protein product is CSAPGQGRETQYF.

In its sample, this clonotype was seen many times. The V gene is TRBV28, the J gene TRBJ1-5; D is undetermined. CDR1 is MDHEN, CDR2 SYDVKM, per germline. The CDR3 is 14 residues long. V was trimmed by 4 bases and J by 4 bases, leaving 11 bases between them. The DNA of the CDR3 is TGTGCCAGCAGTTGGGCTTCGATTAATCAGCCCCAGCATTTT. It yields the protein CASSWASINQPQHF.

This chain connects TRBV19 to TRBJ1-1; the match to TRBD1 covers 8 bases. This CDR3 is built from 14 residues. Germline V gene data show CDR1 as LNHDA and CDR2 as SQIVND (reference sequence). Losses at the gene ends were 4 bases for V and 2 bases for J; bases not matched to a gene: 3. CDR3 in amino acids: CASSTGTGNTEAFF. CDR3 nucleotides: TGTGCCAGTAGTACTGGGACAGGAAACACTGAAGCTTTCTTT.

A few counts support this clonotype. The chain is built from TRBV25-1 and TRBJ2-7, with a weak D call TRBD1 (6 bases). This CDR3 contains 14 residues. Trimming stripped 6 bases from V and 2 bases from J, with 14 bases between. Germline V gene sequence: CDR1 MGHDK, CDR2 SYGVNS. CDR3 region: CASRTGTAAYEQYF. CDR3 in DNA: TGTGCCAGCAGGACAGGAACAGCCGCCTACGAGCAGTACTTC.

This clonotype occurred many times. The CDR3 sequence is CASSYSRDARVTVTEAFF. CDR3 in DNA: TGTGCCAGCAGTTACAGCCGGGACGCCCGGGTAACGGTCACTGAAGCTTTCTTT. The chain combines TRBV6-2 or TRBV6-3 with TRBJ1-1, with D perhaps TRBD1 (5 bases). V lost 2 bases and J lost 4, with 23 bases in between. Germline loops: CDR1 MNHEY, CDR2 SVGEGT. This CDR3 is built from 18 residues.

This clonotype has a count of ten or more. The rearrangement joins TRBV12-3 or TRBV12-4 to TRBJ2-7; 9 nucleotides match TRBD1. V lost 5 bases to trimming and J lost 5 bases; unmatched junction nucleotides: 10. The CDR3 length is 15 residues. CDR3 amino acids: CASSTLGQGKNEQYF. In DNA form, the CDR3 reads TGTGCCAGCAGTACCCTGGGACAGGGCAAAAACGAGCAGTACTTC.

The chain has TRBV7-2 and TRBJ1-1; a possible D gene is TRBD1 (6 bases). The CDR3 runs 13 residues. V was cut by 6 bases and J by 6 bases, with 14 bases left in between. Germline-derived CDR1 and CDR2 are SGHTA and FQGNSA. The DNA for the CDR3 is TGTGCCAGCAGTTTTCGACAGGCGTCTGAAGCTTTCTTT. Translated, it gives CASSFRQASEAFF.

The J gene is TRBJ2-2, the V gene TRBV5-1; D gene ambiguous. CDR3 length equals 13 residues. Germline CDR1 is SGHRS and CDR2 is YFSETQ. Trimming removed 2 bases from V and 6 bases from J, with 8 bases in between. CDR3 amino acids: CASSFSLSGELFF. The CDR3 coding sequence is TGCGCCAGCAGCTTCTCTCTCTCCGGGGAGCTGTTTTTT.

This clonotype appeared many times. The rearrangement links TRBV7-2 to TRBJ2-7; the D is unclear. Trimming took off 1 base at V and 4 bases at J, with 5 bases between the two ends. This CDR3 spans 12 amino acids. The germline CDR1 and CDR2 sequences are SGHTA and FQGNSA. CDR3 DNA sequence: TGTGCCAGCAGCTTAGAGTCGTACGAGCAGTACTTC. Translated, it gives CASSLESYEQYF.

CDR3 in DNA: TGCGCCAGCAACACGGGGCTACAAGAGACCCAGTACTTC. Its protein product is CASNTGLQETQYF. This chain links TRBV5-1 with TRBJ2-5, with D perhaps given as TRBD1 or TRBD2 (5 bases each). Germline V gene lookup returns CDR1 SGHRS and CDR2 YFSETQ. The CDR3 is made up of 13 amino acids. Trimming took off 6 bases at V and 2 bases at J, with 11 bases between the two ends.

J is TRBJ1-2 and V is TRBV27; D is possibly TRBD1 (6 bases). V lost 7 bases and J lost 8, with 17 bases in between. The CDR3 extends over 13 amino acids. Looked up from germline, CDR1 is MNHEY and CDR2 is SMNVEV (reference sequence). The CDR3 is CASTARGVTGYTF. CDR3 in DNA: TGTGCCAGCACAGCAAGGGGGGTCACCGGCTACACCTTC.

The genes are TRBV18 and TRBJ2-2, with D tentatively TRBD1 or TRBD2 (5 bases each). The V and J ends lost 6 bases and 0 bases respectively, with 11 bases between them. Looked up from germline, CDR1 is KGHSH and CDR2 is LQKENI. The CDR3 has 15 residues. Here the CDR3 DNA reads TGTGCCAGCTCGCTGGGGACGGCGAACACCGGGGAGCTGTTTTTT. Protein sequence: CASSLGTANTGELFF.

The chain couples TRBV7-2 to TRBJ2-2, with 7 bases aligning to TRBD2. CDR1 SGHTA and CDR2 FQGNSA come from the germline V gene. The CDR3 has 14 amino acids. Trimming at V came to 5 bases and at J to 5 bases, leaving 5 bases not matched to a gene. The CDR3 DNA sequence: TGTGCCAGCAGCCCAGGTAGCGGGACCGGGGAGCTGTTTTTT. The encoded protein is CASSPGSGTGELFF.

About this clonotype itself: An end of the junction does not agree with germline; a read error may underlie this. This chain joins TRBV29-1 and TRBJ2-4; possible D gene TRBD2, 5 bases. Germline CDR1 reads SQVTM; CDR2 reads ANQGSEA. The length of the CDR3 is 13 residues. CDR3 sequence reads: CSAREGARNIQYF. The CDR3, as DNA: TGCAGCGCCCGCGAGGGCGCCAGAAACATTCAGTACTTC.

At least ten counts were recorded for this clonotype. The chain links TRBV12-3 or TRBV12-4 to TRBJ1-1; the D is unclear. V lost 8 bases and J 0 bases, leaving 7 bases between the germline ends. This CDR3 contains 12 residues. The chain's CDR3 is CASLVLNTEAFF. The CDR3 coding sequence is TGTGCCAGCTTGGTATTGAACACTGAAGCTTTCTTT.

This clonotype was detected many times. This sequence joins TRBV29-1 and TRBJ1-1, with 8 positions matching TRBD1. Trimming removed 4 bases from V and 7 bases from J; junction bases left unmatched: 8. This CDR3 contains 13 residues. Germline assignment: CDR1 SQVTM and CDR2 ANQGSEA. This CDR3 is CSVAGQGGGEAFF. CDR3 in DNA: TGCAGCGTTGCAGGACAGGGAGGAGGTGAAGCTTTCTTT.

The table lists this clonotype with a few counts. This chain links TRBV5-1 with TRBJ1-1; TRBD1 matches at 7 bases. Germline CDR1 SGHRS, CDR2 YFSETQ. The CDR3 is 13 amino acids. The J segment lost 3 bases and the V segment lost 4 bases, leaving 3 bases of the junction unmatched. CDR3 in amino acids: CASSAGQYTEAFF. The CDR3 bases are TGCGCCAGCAGCGCGGGACAGTACACTGAAGCTTTCTTT.

There are a few counts of this clonotype. The V and J genes are TRBV5-1 and TRBJ2-3, with 7 bases identical to TRBD2. The CDR3 runs 13 residues. J was trimmed by 4 bases and V by 4 bases; bases with no gene match: 3. The germline V gene has CDR1 SGHRS and CDR2 YFSETQ. CDR3 bases: TGCGCCAGCAGCAGCGGGAATTCAGATACGCAGTATTTT. Translation gives CASSSGNSDTQYF.

This clonotype came up a few times. The chain is built from TRBV30 and TRBJ1-5; 8 nucleotides align to TRBD1. This CDR3 is 12 amino acids long. CDR1 and CDR2 (germline): GTSNPN, SVGIG (reference sequence). With 5 bases clipped from V and 9 bases from J, the junction kept 6 bases outside the gene matches. CDR3 loop: CAWGGQGRPQHF. In DNA form, the CDR3 reads TGTGCCTGGGGAGGACAGGGTCGGCCCCAGCATTTT.

CDR3 residues: CASSQEGIGSGANVLTF. The DNA for the CDR3 is TGTGCCAGCAGCCAAGAGGGGATAGGGTCTGGGGCCAACGTCCTGACTTTC. The V and J genes are TRBV4-2 and TRBJ2-6; no clear D. The CDR3 is 17 residues long. In germline, CDR1 is LGHNA, CDR2 YNFKEQ. The V end was cut by 0 bases, the J end by 1 base, with 10 bases between.